This TCR beta chain was identified in a study of T-cell memory formation after mild COVID-19. Study-wide findings and caveats: Contracting CD4+ clones lay largely in CM and EM, with CD8+ ones residing in EMRA.

Per germline, CDR1 DFQATT and CDR2 SNEGSKA (reference sequence). The CDR3 has 15 residues. J was trimmed by 6 bases and V by 3 bases; bases with no gene match: 10. MiXCR was run by TCRdb on the 5' RACE reads, yielding one entry per CDR3 protein. The repertoire holds about 360,000 distinct CDR3 sequences, with approximately 15% as singletons. This clonotype has ten or more counts. Antigen specificity is unknown. The rearrangement joins TRBV20-1 to TRBJ2-2; 7 bases are shared with TRBD1. Sequenced sample: PBMCs or a T cell subset sorted from them (not recorded which). The source of this sequence is a man aged 18 to 29 who had mild COVID-19 (a few samples of this study predate the infection). Cell type and time point are not known. This CDR3 reads CSARGFTGAAGELFF. Written as DNA, the CDR3 is TGCAGTGCTAGGGGATTTACAGGGGCGGCCGGGGAGCTGTTTTTT.